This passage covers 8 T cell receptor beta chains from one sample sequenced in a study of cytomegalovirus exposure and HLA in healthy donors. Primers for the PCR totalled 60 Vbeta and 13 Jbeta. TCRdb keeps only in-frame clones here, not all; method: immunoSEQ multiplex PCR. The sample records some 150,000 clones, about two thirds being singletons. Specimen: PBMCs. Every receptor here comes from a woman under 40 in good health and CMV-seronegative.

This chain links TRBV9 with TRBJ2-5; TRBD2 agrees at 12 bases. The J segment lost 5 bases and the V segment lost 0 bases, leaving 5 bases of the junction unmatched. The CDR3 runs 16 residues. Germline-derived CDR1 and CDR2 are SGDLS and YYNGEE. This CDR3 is CASSVEPSGRVETQYF. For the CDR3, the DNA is TGTGCCAGCAGCGTAGAGCCTAGCGGGAGGGTGGAGACCCAGTACTTC. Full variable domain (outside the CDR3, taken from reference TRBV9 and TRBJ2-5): DSGVTQTPKHLITATGQRVTLRCSPRSGDLSVYWYQQSLDQGLQFLIQYYNGEERAKGNILERFSAQQFPDLHSELNLSSLELGDSALYFCASSVEPSGRVETQYFGPGTRLLVL.

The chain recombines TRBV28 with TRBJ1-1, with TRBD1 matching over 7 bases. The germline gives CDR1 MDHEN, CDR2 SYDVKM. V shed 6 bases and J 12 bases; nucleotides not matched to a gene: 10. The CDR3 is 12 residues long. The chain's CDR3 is CASSPGQERSFF. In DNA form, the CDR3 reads TGTGCCAGCAGCCCCGGACAGGAACGATCTTTCTTT.

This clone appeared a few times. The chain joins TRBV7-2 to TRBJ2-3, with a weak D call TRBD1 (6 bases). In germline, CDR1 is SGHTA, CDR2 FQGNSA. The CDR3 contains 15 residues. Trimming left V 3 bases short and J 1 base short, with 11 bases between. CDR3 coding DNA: TGTGCCAGCAGCTTGTCACAGGGAGGCACAGATACGCAGTATTTT. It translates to CASSLSQGGTDTQYF.

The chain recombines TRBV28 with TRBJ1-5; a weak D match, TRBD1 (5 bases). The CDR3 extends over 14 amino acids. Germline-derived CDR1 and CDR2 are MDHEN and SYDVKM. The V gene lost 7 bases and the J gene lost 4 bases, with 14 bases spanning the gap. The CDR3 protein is CASNQGGLNQPQHF. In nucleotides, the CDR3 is TGTGCCAGCAACCAGGGCGGATTGAATCAGCCCCAGCATTTT.

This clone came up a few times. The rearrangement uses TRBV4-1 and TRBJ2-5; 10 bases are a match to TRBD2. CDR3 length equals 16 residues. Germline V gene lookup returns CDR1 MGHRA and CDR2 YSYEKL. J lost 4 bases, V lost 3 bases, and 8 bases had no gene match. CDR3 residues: CASSQAVAGGGETQYF. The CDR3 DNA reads TGCGCCAGCAGCCAGGCCGTAGCGGGGGGTGGAGAGACCCAGTACTTC.

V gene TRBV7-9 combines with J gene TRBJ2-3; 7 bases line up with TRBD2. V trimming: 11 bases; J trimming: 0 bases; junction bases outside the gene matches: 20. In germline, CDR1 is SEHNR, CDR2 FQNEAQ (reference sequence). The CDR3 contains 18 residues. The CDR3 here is CAGDYQAGMKSSTDTQYF. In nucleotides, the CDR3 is TGTGCCGGTGACTATCAAGCGGGAATGAAATCTAGCACAGATACGCAGTATTTT.

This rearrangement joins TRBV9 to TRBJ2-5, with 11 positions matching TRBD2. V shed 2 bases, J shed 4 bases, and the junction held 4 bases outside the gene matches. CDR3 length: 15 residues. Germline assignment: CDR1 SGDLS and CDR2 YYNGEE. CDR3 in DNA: TGTGCCAGCAGCGTTAGCGGGGGGGCCGGAGAGACCCAGTACTTC. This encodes CASSVSGGAGETQYF.

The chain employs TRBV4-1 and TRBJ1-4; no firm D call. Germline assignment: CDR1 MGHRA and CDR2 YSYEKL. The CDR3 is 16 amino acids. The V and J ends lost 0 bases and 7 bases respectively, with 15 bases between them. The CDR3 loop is CASSQDKDRPSEKLFF. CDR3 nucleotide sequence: TGCGCCAGCAGCCAAGATAAGGATCGCCCTAGTGAAAAACTGTTTTTT.